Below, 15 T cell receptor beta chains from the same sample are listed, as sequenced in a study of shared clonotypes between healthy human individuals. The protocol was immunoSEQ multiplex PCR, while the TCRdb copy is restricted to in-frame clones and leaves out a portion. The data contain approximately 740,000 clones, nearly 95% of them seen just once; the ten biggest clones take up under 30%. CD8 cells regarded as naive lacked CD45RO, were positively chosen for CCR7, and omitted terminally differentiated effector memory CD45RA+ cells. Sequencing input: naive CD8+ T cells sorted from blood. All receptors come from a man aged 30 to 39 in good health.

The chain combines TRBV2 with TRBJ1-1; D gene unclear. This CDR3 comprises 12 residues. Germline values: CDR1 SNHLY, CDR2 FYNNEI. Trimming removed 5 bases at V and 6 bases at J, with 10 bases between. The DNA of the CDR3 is TGTGCCAGCAGTTCAATACAGCCTGAAGCTTTCTTT. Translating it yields CASSSIQPEAFF.

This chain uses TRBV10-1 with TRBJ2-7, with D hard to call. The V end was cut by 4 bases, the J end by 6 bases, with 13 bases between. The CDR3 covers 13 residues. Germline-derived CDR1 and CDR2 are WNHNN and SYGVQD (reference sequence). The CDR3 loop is CASSGQPAGEQYF. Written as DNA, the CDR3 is TGCGCCAGCAGTGGGCAGCCGGCCGGCGAGCAGTACTTC.

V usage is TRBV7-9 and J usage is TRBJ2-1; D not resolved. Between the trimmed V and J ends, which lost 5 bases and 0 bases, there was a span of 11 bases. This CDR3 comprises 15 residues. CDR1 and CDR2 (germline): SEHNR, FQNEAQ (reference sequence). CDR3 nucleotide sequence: TGTGCCAGCAGCCGGCAGGTTGGCTCCTACAATGAGCAGTTCTTC. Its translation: CASSRQVGSYNEQFF.

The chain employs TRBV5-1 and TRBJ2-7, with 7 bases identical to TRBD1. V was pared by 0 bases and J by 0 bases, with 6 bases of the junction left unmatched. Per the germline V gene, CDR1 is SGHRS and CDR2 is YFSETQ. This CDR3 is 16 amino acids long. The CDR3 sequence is CASSLAETGSSYEQYF. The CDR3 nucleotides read TGCGCCAGCAGCTTGGCCGAGACAGGGAGCTCCTACGAGCAGTACTTC.

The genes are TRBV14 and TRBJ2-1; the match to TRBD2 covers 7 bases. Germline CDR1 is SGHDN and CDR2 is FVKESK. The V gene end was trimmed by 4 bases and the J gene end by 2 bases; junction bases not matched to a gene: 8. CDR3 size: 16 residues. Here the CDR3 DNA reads TGTGCCAGCAGCCCCCCTAGCGGCAAGGCCTACAATGAGCAGTTCTTC. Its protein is CASSPPSGKAYNEQFF. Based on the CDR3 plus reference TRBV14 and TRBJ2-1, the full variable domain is EAGVTQFPSHSVIEKGQTVTLRCDPISGHDNLYWYRRVMGKEIKFLLHFVKESKQDESGMPNNRFLAERTGGTYSTLKVQPAELEDSGVYFCASSPPSGKAYNEQFFGPGTRLTVL.

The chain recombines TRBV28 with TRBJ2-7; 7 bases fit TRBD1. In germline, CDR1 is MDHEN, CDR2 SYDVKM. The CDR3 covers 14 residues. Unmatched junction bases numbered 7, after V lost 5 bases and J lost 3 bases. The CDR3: CASSHPDRDYEQYF. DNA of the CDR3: TGTGCCAGCAGTCATCCCGACAGGGACTACGAGCAGTACTTC.

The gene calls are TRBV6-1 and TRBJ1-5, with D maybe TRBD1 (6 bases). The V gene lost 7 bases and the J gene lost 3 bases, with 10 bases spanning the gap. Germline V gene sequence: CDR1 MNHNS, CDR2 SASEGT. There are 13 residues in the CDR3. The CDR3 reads CASTRGSNQPQHF. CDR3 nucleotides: TGTGCCAGCACGAGGGGGTCCAATCAGCCCCAGCATTTT.

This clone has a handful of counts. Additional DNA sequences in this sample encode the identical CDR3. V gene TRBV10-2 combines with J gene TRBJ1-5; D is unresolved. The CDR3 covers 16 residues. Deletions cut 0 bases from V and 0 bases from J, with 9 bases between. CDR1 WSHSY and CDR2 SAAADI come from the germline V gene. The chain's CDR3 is CASSESPGNSNQPQHF. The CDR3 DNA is TGCGCCAGCAGTGAGTCGCCGGGAAATAGCAATCAGCCCCAGCATTTT.

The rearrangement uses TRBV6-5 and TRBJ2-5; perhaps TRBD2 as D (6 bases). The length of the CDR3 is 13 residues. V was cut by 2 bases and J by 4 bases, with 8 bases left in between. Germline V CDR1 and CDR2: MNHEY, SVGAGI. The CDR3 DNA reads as TGTGCCAGCAGTTACGGGGAGGTAGAGACCCAGTACTTC. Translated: CASSYGEVETQYF.

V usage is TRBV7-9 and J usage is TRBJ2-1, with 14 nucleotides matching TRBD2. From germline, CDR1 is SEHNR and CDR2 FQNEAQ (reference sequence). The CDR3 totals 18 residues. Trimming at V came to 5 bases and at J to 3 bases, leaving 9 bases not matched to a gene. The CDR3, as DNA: TGTGCCAGCAGCCGGGGACTAGCGGGAGAACCGGGCTACAATGAGCAGTTCTTC. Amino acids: CASSRGLAGEPGYNEQFF.

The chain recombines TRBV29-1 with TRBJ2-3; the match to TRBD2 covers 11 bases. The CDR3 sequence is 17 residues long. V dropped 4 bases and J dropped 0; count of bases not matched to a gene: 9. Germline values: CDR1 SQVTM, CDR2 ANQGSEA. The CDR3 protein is CSVVGLAGSSSTDTQYF. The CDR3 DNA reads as TGCAGCGTTGTTGGACTAGCGGGCTCCTCTAGCACAGATACGCAGTATTTT.

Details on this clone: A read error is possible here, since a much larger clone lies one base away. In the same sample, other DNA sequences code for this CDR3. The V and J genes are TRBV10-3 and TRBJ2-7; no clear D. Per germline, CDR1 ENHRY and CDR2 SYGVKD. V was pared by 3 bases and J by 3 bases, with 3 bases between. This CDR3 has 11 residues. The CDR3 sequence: CAISDGYEQYF. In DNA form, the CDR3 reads TGTGCCATCAGTGACGGCTACGAGCAGTACTTC.

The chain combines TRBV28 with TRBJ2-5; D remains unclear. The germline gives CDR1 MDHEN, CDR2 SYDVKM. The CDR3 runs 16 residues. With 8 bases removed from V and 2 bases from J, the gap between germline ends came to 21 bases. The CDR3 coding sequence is TGTGCCAGCGAACAAGGTTGGGCCCTGAATCAAGAGACCCAGTACTTC. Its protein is CASEQGWALNQETQYF.

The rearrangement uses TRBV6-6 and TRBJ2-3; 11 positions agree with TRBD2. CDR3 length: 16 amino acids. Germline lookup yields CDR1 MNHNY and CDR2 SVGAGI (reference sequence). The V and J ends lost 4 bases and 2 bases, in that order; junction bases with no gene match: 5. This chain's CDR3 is CASSSGTSGSTDTQYF. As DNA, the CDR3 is TGTGCCAGCAGTTCAGGGACTAGCGGATCCACAGATACGCAGTATTTT.

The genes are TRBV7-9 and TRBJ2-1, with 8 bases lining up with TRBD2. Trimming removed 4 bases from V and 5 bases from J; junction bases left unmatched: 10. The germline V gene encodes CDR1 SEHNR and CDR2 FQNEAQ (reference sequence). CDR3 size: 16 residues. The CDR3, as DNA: TGTGCCAGCAGCTCCCATCTAGCGGGCCTCAACAATGAGCAGTTCTTC. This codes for CASSSHLAGLNNEQFF.